This TCR beta chain was observed in a study of blood T cells in healthy people across ages. Study outcomes and limitations: Per-million-T-cell TCR beta diversity fell roughly linearly with age. Lack of knowledge of donor CMV status possibly confounded expanded clonotype changes.

No fewer than 6.5 million PBMCs went into each sample. The table lists this clonotype with a count of one. Its cognate antigen is unknown. This CDR3 contains 16 residues. Trimming removed 5 bases at V and 0 bases at J, with 14 bases between. Germline V lookup: CDR1 SGHTA, CDR2 FQGNSA. A J-beta primer mix and a sample-barcoded 5' primer were used in a second PCR of about 6 to 12 cycles. TCRdb fed the 5' RACE reads into MiXCR, producing one record per CDR3 protein. The data contain more than 700,000 distinct CDR3 sequences, 53% of them singletons. The V gene is TRBV7-2, the J gene TRBJ2-1; the D is unclear. The sequence was collected from a man aged 80 or over in good health. Sample: blood. DNA of the CDR3: TGTGCCAGCAGCGAAAGGGCAGTCGGCTCCTACAATGAGCAGTTCTTC. Residues: CASSERAVGSYNEQFF.